What follows is one T cell receptor beta chain and its context. The sample originates from a study of blood T cell repertoires in COVID-19. About the research overall: T cells, B-cell-depleted T cells, or PBMCs supplied cDNA or gDNA.

The table came from immunoSEQ multiplex PCR; TCRdb's copy has only in-frame clones and leaves some out. The sample includes tens of thousands of clones, approximately 84% of them seen just once. The TCR sequence derives from a man at least 80 years old in a cohort sampled during active COVID-19. The sequencing sample was made of peripheral blood.

The CDR3 DNA reads as TGTGCCAGCAGCTTATTTGTAGGACAGGGGGCCTACGAGCAGTACTTC. This codes for CASSLFVGQGAYEQYF. This chain links TRBV7-2 with TRBJ2-7; 10 bases agree with TRBD1. With 2 bases clipped from V and 2 bases from J, the junction kept 6 bases outside the gene matches. In germline, CDR1 is SGHTA, CDR2 FQGNSA. This CDR3 has 16 amino acids.